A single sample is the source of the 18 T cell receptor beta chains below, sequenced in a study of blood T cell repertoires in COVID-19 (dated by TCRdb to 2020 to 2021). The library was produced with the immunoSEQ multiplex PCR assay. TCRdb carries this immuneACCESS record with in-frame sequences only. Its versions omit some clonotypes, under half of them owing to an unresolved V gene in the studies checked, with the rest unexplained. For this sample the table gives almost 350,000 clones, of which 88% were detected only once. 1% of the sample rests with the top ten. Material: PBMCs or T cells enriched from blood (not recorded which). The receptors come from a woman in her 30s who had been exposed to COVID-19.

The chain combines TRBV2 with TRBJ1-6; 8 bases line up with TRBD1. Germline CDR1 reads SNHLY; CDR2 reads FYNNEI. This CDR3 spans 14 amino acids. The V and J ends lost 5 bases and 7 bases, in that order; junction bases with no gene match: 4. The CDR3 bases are TGTGCCAGCAGTAGACAGGGGCCCAATTCACCCCTCCACTTT. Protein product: CASSRQGPNSPLHF.

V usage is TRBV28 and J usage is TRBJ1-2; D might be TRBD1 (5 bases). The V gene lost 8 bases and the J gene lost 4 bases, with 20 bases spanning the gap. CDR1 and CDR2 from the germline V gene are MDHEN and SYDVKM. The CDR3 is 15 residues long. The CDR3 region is CASYPLAGLFYGYTF. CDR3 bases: TGTGCCAGCTACCCTCTGGCAGGGCTCTTCTATGGCTACACCTTC.

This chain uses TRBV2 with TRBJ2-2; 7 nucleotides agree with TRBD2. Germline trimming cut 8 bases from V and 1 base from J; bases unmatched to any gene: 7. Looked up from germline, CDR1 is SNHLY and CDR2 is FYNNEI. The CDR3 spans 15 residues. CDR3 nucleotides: TGTGCCAGCTTGGGGGAGCGGGAGAACACCGGGGAGCTGTTTTTT. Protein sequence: CASLGERENTGELFF.

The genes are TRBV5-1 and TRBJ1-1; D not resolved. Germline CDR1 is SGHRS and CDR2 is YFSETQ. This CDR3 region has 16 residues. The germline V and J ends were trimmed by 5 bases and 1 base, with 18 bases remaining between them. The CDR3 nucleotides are TGCGCCAGCAGTCCCCGGGAGCTTTCGCGGAACACTGAAGCTTTCTTT. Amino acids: CASSPRELSRNTEAFF.

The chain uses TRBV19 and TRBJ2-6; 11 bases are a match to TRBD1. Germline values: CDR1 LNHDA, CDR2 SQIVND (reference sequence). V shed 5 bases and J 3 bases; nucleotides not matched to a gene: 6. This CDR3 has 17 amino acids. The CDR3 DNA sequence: TGTGCCAGTAGTCTTGGACAGGGGGCTTATGGGGCCAACGTCCTGACTTTC. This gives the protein CASSLGQGAYGANVLTF.

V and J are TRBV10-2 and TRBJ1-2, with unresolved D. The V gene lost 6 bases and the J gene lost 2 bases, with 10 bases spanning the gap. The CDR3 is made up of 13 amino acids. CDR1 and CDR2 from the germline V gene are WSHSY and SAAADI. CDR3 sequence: CASRTEQNYGYTF. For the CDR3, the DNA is TGCGCCAGCAGGACGGAACAGAACTATGGCTACACCTTC.

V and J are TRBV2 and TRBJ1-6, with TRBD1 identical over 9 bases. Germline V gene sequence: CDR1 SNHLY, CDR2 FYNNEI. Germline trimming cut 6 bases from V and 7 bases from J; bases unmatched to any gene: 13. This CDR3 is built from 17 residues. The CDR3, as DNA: TGTGCCAGCAGCTCATACACCGGGACAGGGTGGAATTCACCCCTCCACTTT. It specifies CASSSYTGTGWNSPLHF.

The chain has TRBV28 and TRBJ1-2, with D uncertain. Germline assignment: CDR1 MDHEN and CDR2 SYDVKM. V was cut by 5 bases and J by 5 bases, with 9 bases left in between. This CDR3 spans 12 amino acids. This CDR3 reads CASSSDRYGYTF. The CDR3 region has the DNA TGTGCCAGCAGTAGCGATCGGTATGGCTACACCTTC.

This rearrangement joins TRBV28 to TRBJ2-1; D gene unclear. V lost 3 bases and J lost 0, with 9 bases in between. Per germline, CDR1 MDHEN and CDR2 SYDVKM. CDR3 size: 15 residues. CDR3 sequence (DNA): TGTGCCAGCAGTTTCAGCGTCAGCTCCTACAATGAGCAGTTCTTC. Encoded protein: CASSFSVSSYNEQFF. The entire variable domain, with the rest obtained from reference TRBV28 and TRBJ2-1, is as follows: DVKVTQSSRYLVKRTGEKVFLECVQDMDHENMFWYRQDPGLGLRLIYFSYDVKMKEKGDIPEGYSVSREKKERFSLILESASTNQTSMYLCASSFSVSSYNEQFFGPGTRLTVL.

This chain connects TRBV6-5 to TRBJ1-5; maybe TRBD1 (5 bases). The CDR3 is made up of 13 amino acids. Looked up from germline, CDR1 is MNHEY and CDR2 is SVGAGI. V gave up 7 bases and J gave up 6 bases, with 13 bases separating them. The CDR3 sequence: CASKQAGVQPQHF. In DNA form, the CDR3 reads TGTGCCAGCAAGCAAGCGGGGGTTCAGCCCCAGCATTTT.

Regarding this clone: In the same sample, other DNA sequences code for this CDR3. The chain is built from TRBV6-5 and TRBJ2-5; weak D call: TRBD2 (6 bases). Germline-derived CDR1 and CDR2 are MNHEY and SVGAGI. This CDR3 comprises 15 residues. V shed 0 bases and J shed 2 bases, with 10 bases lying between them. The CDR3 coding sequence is TGTGCCAGCAGTTACTCAGGAGGGCTACAAGAGACCCAGTACTTC. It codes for CASSYSGGLQETQYF.

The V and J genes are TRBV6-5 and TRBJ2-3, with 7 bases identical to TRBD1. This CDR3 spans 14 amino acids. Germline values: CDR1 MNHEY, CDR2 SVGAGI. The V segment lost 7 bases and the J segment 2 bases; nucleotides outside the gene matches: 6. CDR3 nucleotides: TGTGCCAGCACCTTAGGGGGCCACACAGATACGCAGTATTTT. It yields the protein CASTLGGHTDTQYF.

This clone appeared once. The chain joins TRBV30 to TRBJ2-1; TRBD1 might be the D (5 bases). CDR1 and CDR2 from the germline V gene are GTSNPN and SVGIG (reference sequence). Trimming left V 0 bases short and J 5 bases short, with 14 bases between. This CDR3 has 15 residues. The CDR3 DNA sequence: TGTGCCTGGAGTGTAGGTTCAGGGCCTAACAATGAGCAGTTCTTC. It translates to CAWSVGSGPNNEQFF.

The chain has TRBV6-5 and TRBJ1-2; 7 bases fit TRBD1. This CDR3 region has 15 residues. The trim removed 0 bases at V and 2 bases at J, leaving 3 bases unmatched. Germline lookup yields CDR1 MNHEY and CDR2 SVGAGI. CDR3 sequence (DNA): TGTGCCAGCAGTTACTCGGGGACAGAGAACTATGGCTACACCTTC. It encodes CASSYSGTENYGYTF.

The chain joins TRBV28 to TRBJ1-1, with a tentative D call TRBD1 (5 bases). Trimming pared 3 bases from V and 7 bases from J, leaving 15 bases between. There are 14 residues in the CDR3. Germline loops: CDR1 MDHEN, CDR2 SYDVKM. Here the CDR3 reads CASSFDSVLVEAFF. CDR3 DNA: TGTGCCAGCAGTTTTGACAGCGTATTAGTTGAAGCTTTCTTT.

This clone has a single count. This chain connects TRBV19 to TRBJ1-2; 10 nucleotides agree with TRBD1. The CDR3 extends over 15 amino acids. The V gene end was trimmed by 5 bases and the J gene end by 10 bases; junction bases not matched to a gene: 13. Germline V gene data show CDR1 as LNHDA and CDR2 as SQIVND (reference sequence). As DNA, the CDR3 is TGTGCCAGTAGTTTTCCATACCGGGACAGGGGAGACTACACCTTC. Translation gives CASSFPYRDRGDYTF.

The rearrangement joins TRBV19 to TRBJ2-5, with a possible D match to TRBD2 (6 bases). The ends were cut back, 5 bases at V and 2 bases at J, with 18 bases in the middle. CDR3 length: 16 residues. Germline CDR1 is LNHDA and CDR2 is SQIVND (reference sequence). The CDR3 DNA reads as TGTGCCAGTAGTCCTATGGGGAGGCCCCGACAAGAGACCCAGTACTTC. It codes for CASSPMGRPRQETQYF.

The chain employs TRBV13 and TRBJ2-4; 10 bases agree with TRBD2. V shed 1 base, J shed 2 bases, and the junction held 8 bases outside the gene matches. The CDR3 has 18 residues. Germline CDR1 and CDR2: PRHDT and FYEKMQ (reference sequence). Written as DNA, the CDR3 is TGTGCCAGCAGCTTAGCCCCTCTAGCGGGAGTCTCCAAAAACATTCAGTACTTC. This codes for CASSLAPLAGVSKNIQYF.